The source of this TCR beta chain is a study of CD4+ T cells in melanoma. The study, taken as a whole, reports: CD8+ T cell, macrophage and B cell function reportedly correlated with neoantigen-specific CD4+ T cells. Reportedly, melanoma neoantigen-specific CD4+ T cells showed varied differentiation states.

Germline CDR1 reads MGHRA; CDR2 reads YSYEKL. The CDR3 runs to 15 residues. Trimming removed 0 bases from V and 9 bases from J; junction bases left unmatched: 5. This clone was recorded once. Its antigen remains unknown. The protocol was immunoSEQ multiplex PCR, while the TCRdb copy is restricted to in-frame clones and leaves out a portion. The data hold 15,000 to 20,000 clones, with 83% observed a single time. The sequencing input was cells from a culture (not recorded whether cultured in vitro). The receptor was isolated from a human donor with melanoma. J is TRBJ2-1 and V is TRBV4-1; 10 bases are shared with TRBD2. In nucleotides, the CDR3 is TGCGCCAGCAGCCAAGACAGCGGGGGGGCGCGTGAGCAGTTCTTC. Protein product: CASSQDSGGAREQFF.